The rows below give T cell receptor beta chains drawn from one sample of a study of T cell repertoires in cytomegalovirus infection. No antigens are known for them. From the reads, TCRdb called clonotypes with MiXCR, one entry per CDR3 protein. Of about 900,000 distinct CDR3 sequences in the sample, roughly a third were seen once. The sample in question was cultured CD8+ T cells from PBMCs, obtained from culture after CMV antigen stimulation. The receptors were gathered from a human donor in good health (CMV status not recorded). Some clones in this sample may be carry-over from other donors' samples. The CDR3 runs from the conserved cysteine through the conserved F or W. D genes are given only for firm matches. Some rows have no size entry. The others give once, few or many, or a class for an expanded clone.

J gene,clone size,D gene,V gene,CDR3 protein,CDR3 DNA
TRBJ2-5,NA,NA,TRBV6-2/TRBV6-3,CASSPSPGRETQYF,TGTGCCAGCAGTCCCTCCCCTGGTCGAGAGACCCAGTACTTC
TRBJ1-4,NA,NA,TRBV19,CASSITGTKIEKLFF,TGTGCCAGTAGTATTACGGGAACCAAAATAGAAAAACTGTTTTTT
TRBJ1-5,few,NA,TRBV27,CASTPGGQNQPQHF,TGTGCCAGCACTCCTGGGGGCCAGAATCAGCCCCAGCATTTT
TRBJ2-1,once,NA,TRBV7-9,CASSRDRYLDNEQFF,TGTGCCAGCAGCCGAGACAGGTACCTAGACAATGAGCAGTTCTTC
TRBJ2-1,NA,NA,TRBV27,CASSFHRRGNEQFF,TGTGCCAGCAGTTTCCATCGCAGGGGTAATGAGCAGTTCTTC
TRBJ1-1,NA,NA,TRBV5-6,CASRVESILNTEAFF,TGTGCCAGCAGGGTGGAGTCCATTTTGAACACTGAAGCTTTCTTT
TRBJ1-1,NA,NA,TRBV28,CASSFAGQTEAFF,TGTGCCAGCAGTTTCGCGGGGCAAACTGAAGCTTTCTTT
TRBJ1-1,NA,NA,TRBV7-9,CASSSNVRTEAFF,TGTGCCAGCAGCTCAAACGTCCGCACTGAAGCTTTCTTT
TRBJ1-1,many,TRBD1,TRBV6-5,CASSYTHPLRQGGKDTEAFF,TGTGCCAGCAGTTACACTCACCCCCTTCGACAGGGAGGTAAGGACACTGAAGCTTTCTTT
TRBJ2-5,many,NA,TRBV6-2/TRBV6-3,CASKLSQNRQETQYF,TGTGCCAGCAAATTATCTCAGAACCGCCAAGAGACCCAGTACTTC
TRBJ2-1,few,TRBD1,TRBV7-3,CASSPEDRGRPQDEQFF,TGTGCCAGCAGCCCGGAAGACAGGGGCAGACCCCAGGATGAGCAGTTCTTC
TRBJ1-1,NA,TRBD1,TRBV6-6,CASSWTGRHNTEAFF,TGTGCCAGCAGTTGGACAGGGCGCCATAACACTGAAGCTTTCTTT
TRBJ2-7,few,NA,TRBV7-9,CASSSQSHEQYF,TGTGCCAGCAGCTCACAATCACACGAGCAGTACTTC
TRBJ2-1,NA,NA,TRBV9,CASSVPGASYNEQFF,TGTGCCAGCAGCGTACCGGGGGCGAGTTACAATGAGCAGTTCTTC
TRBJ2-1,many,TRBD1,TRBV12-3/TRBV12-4,CASRLYGDRGQNEQFF,TGTGCCAGCAGACTATATGGGGACAGGGGCCAGAATGAGCAGTTCTTC
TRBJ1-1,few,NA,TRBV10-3,CAISESDPSGWVTNTEAFF,TGTGCCATCAGTGAGTCTGACCCCAGCGGCTGGGTAACGAACACTGAAGCTTTCTTT